The T cell receptor beta chain under discussion was sequenced for a study of T cell responses to AZD1222 COVID-19 vaccine. Study information: Pooled in the analysis were second doses at about 4 or about 12 weeks. Whole-study findings and limits: Spike-wide coverage was observed for vaccine-associated CD4 TCRs, with dominant responses at 160-218 and 743-854. Targeting of unmutated variant regions was reportedly seen in nearly half of spike-specific TCRs.

For this clone: The target antigen is unknown.

The CDR3 is 15 residues long. V was clipped by 4 bases and J by 2 bases, with 14 bases between them. Germline V gene sequence: CDR1 KGHSH, CDR2 LQKENI. Clones were read by immunoSEQ multiplex PCR, and TCRdb kept only the in-frame ones, dropping some. The table shows some 110,000 clones, with roughly four fifths occurring only once. The sequenced sample was peripheral blood, obtained on day 0 of AZD1222 vaccination. The chain recombines TRBV18 with TRBJ1-2; a weak D match, TRBD1 (6 bases). The clonotype was recovered from an adult in good health. The CDR3 spells CASSQNAGANYGYTF. CDR3 DNA: TGTGCCAGCTCACAGAACGCAGGGGCGAACTATGGCTACACCTTC.